Presented here are 8 T cell receptor beta chains from one specimen sequenced in a study of CD8+ T cells in alopecia areata. The treatment: oral pan-JAK inhibitor, 5-10 mg twice daily. Once RNA had been extracted, it was reverse transcribed into cDNA to act as the sequencing template. Here immunoSEQ multiplex PCR was the method, and the copy in TCRdb shows in-frame clones only, minus some. The sample carries 160,000 or so clones, 65% recorded once. Sequences were derived from CD4+ T cells sorted from blood, sampled at week 4, from a patient treated with tofacitinib. These receptor sequences come from a human donor with alopecia areata.

The chain employs TRBV11-2 and TRBJ1-6, with 7 bases matching TRBD1. CDR1 is SGHAT and CDR2 is FQNNGV in the germline V gene. V lost 4 bases to trimming and J lost 7 bases; unmatched junction nucleotides: 7. This CDR3 contains 15 residues. CDR3 region: CASSSMTGRNSPLHF. As DNA, the CDR3 is TGTGCCAGCAGCTCAATGACAGGGAGGAATTCACCCCTCCACTTT.

V is TRBV2 and J is TRBJ2-5; the D is unclear. Germline assignment: CDR1 SNHLY and CDR2 FYNNEI. The V and J ends lost 7 bases and 5 bases respectively, with 8 bases between them. The CDR3 totals 11 residues. CDR3 DNA: TGTGCCAGCACTATTTTGGAGACCCAGTACTTC. Translating it yields CASTILETQYF.

This chain uses TRBV5-1 with TRBJ2-6; D uncertain. The ends were cut back, 0 bases at V and 2 bases at J, with 9 bases in the middle. Germline loops: CDR1 SGHRS, CDR2 YFSETQ. The CDR3 is 16 residues long. DNA of the CDR3: TGCGCCAGCAGCTTGGATCCGGGCACTGGGGCCAACGTCCTGACTTTC. This sequence encodes CASSLDPGTGANVLTF.

This chain uses TRBV2 with TRBJ2-1; D is unclear. Germline-derived CDR1 and CDR2 are SNHLY and FYNNEI. This CDR3 has 14 amino acids. V lost 4 bases, J lost 4 bases, and 11 bases lay in between. The CDR3 DNA sequence: TGTGCCAGCAGTGGTACGGGCTCGTACAATGAGCAGTTCTTC. Its translation: CASSGTGSYNEQFF.

This clone was detected a few times. At the DNA level, this CDR3 is encoded by other sequences in the same sample as well. The chain couples TRBV7-2 to TRBJ1-5; D uncertain. This CDR3 comprises 13 residues. CDR1 is SGHTA, CDR2 FQGNSA, per germline. Trimming removed 5 bases from V and 2 bases from J, with 7 bases in between. The CDR3 nucleotides read TGTGCCAGCAGCCTTCGGGGCAATCAGCCCCAGCATTTT. Protein product: CASSLRGNQPQHF.

This clone showed up just a few times. The chain combines TRBV29-1 with TRBJ1-1, with no clear D. The CDR3 length is 13 residues. Germline values: CDR1 SQVTM, CDR2 ANQGSEA. Trimming removed 3 bases at V and 4 bases at J, with 12 bases between. Here the CDR3 DNA reads TGCAGCGTTGAGCCCAGCCATGGCACTGAAGCTTTCTTT. Its protein product is CSVEPSHGTEAFF.

This clone was counted a single time. Other nucleotide sequences from this sample produce the same CDR3. This chain uses TRBV29-1 with TRBJ1-1; 7 bases fit TRBD1. The germline gives CDR1 SQVTM, CDR2 ANQGSEA. V lost 6 bases, J lost 3 bases, and 4 bases stayed unmatched. CDR3 length: 12 residues. The DNA of the CDR3 is TGCAGCGTCGACAGGGACGACACTGAAGCTTTCTTT. Translation: CSVDRDDTEAFF.

The chain has TRBV13 and TRBJ2-2, with no clear D. Deletions cut 6 bases from V and 2 bases from J, with 7 bases between. The CDR3 loop spans 13 amino acids. Germline CDR1 is PRHDT and CDR2 is FYEKMQ (reference sequence). The DNA for the CDR3 is TGTGCCAGCAGGTTACTCAACACCGGGGAGCTGTTTTTT. Translating gives CASRLLNTGELFF.